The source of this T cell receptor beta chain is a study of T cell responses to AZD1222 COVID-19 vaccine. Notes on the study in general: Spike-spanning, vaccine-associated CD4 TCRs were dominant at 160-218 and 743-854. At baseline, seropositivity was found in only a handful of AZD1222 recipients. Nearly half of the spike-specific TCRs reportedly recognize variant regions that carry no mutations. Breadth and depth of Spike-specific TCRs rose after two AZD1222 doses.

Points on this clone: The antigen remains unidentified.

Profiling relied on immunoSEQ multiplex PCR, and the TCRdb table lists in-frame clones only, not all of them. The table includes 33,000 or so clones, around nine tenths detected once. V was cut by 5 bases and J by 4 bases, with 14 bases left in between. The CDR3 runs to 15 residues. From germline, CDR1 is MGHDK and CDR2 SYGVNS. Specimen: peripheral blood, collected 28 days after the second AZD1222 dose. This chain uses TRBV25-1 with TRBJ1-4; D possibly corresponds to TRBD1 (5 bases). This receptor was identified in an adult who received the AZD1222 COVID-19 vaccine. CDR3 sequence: CASSSTAILNEKLFF. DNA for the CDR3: TGTGCCAGCAGTTCGACAGCGATTCTTAATGAAAAACTGTTTTTT.